This T cell receptor (beta chain) was identified during a study of beta chain features in type 1 diabetes. Regarding the study as a whole: Within each of all four CD4+ subsets, Type 1 diabetes patients had TCRB CDR3s that were moderately but significantly shorter. A pattern of fewer insertions and more deletions at VDJ junctions was seen in type 1 diabetes patients.

Expressed TCRB transcripts were sequenced because the entire RNA isolate underwent reverse transcription. Libraries were prepared by immunoSEQ multiplex PCR; TCRdb keeps only in-frame clonotypes and omits some of them. The sample has 150,000 to 200,000 clones; 50% to 70% are singletons. There are 15 residues in the CDR3. In germline, CDR1 is SGHTA, CDR2 FQGNSA. Trimming removed 7 bases from V and 2 bases from J; junction bases left unmatched: 9. Concerning this clone itself: Its antigen remains unidentified.

The receptor was isolated from a man under 40 with type 1 diabetes. The V gene is TRBV7-2, the J gene TRBJ2-5; 8 nucleotides line up with TRBD2. Sample: naive CD4+ T cells from blood. CDR3 in DNA: TGTGCCAGCACCTTTCTAGCGGGCGAACAAGAGACCCAGTACTTC. Translation gives CASTFLAGEQETQYF.